These 11 T cell receptor beta chains were sequenced from one sample in a study of cytomegalovirus exposure and HLA in healthy donors. The PCR ran on 60 Vbeta and 13 Jbeta primers. Sequencing was performed with immunoSEQ multiplex PCR; in TCRdb, only in-frame clones are kept and a portion is missing. This sample lists some 130,000 clones; its ten largest clones have approximately 1.5%. The material sequenced was PBMCs. The receptor source for this set is a woman aged 40-49 years in good health and CMV-seronegative.

The chain combines TRBV6-1 with TRBJ2-3, with TRBD1 matching over 9 bases. This CDR3 comprises 15 residues. CDR1 and CDR2 (germline): MNHNS, SASEGT. After removal of 1 base from V and 6 bases from J, the junction contained 5 bases not matched to a gene. CDR3 loop: CASSEGDRVGDTQYF. The CDR3 DNA is TGTGCCAGCAGTGAAGGGGACAGGGTGGGGGATACGCAGTATTTT.

The gene calls are TRBV7-6 and TRBJ1-3; D remains ambiguous. V lost 4 bases, J lost 4 bases, and 14 bases lay in between. The CDR3 runs 15 residues. CDR1 and CDR2 (germline): SGHVS, FNYEAQ. The CDR3 sequence: CASSSWTGEGNTIYF. The CDR3 DNA reads TGTGCCAGCAGCTCTTGGACGGGAGAGGGAAACACCATATATTTT.

A note on this clone: An end of the junction does not agree with germline; a read error may underlie this. The chain links TRBV7-7 to TRBJ2-3; TRBD2 aligns across 12 bases. Germline V CDR1 and CDR2: SSHAT, FNYEAQ (reference sequence). This CDR3 region has 15 residues. CDR3: CASTPLAGGLDTQYF. As DNA, the CDR3 is TGTGCTAGCACCCCACTAGCGGGGGGTCTCGATACGCAGTATTTT. The variable domain in full, with the rest retrieved from reference TRBV7-7 and TRBJ2-3, is GAGVSQSPRYKVTKRGQDVTLRCDPISSHATLYWYQQALGQGPEFLTYFNYEAQPDKSGLPSDRFSAERPEGSISTLTIQRTEQRDSAMYRCASTPLAGGLDTQYFGPGTRLTVL.

The chain carries TRBV5-1 and TRBJ1-5, with D perhaps TRBD1 (5 bases). This CDR3 comprises 13 residues. CDR1 and CDR2 from the germline V gene are SGHRS and YFSETQ. Trimming took off 4 bases at V and 3 bases at J, with 8 bases between the two ends. CDR3 region: CASSRGLNQPQHF. CDR3 in DNA: TGCGCCAGCAGCCGGGGACTCAATCAGCCCCAGCATTTT.

The chain couples TRBV4-3 to TRBJ2-2; maybe TRBD1 (5 bases). V was shortened by 5 bases and J by 6 bases, with 7 bases between the two germline ends. Germline V gene lookup returns CDR1 LGHNA and CDR2 YSLEER. This CDR3 region has 12 residues. CDR3 nucleotide sequence: TGCGCCAGCAGCGGACATCCCGGGGAGCTGTTTTTT. Translation: CASSGHPGELFF.

The rearrangement links TRBV5-4 to TRBJ2-5; no clear D gene. Between the trimmed V and J ends, which lost 3 bases and 1 base, there was a span of 16 bases. CDR3 length: 16 residues. The V gene's germline CDR1 is SGHNT and CDR2 YYREEE (reference sequence). CDR3 loop: CASSSSISGGQETQYF. CDR3 nucleotide sequence: TGTGCCAGCAGCTCCAGCATATCCGGCGGCCAAGAGACCCAGTACTTC. Full variable domain (missing parts from reference TRBV5-4 and TRBJ2-5): ETGVTQSPTHLIKTRGQQVTLRCSSQSGHNTVSWYQQALGQGPQFIFQYYREEENGRGNFPPRFSGLQFPNYSSELNVNALELDDSALYLCASSSSISGGQETQYFGPGTRLLVL.

V and J are TRBV4-2 and TRBJ1-5; D uncertain. The CDR3 has 18 residues. Germline CDR1 reads LGHNA; CDR2 reads YNFKEQ. With 0 bases removed from V and 1 base from J, the gap between germline ends came to 16 bases. The DNA of the CDR3 is TGTGCCAGCAGCCAAGATCCCTTCATTCGGGGAAGCAATCAGCCCCAGCATTTT. This sequence encodes CASSQDPFIRGSNQPQHF.

This chain connects TRBV28 to TRBJ1-2; maybe TRBD1 (5 bases). Between the trimmed V and J ends, which lost 7 bases and 6 bases, there was a span of 15 bases. The germline gives CDR1 MDHEN, CDR2 SYDVKM. The CDR3 sequence is 13 residues long. The CDR3 DNA follows: TGTGCCAGCATAGGGGCAGGTGGTAATGGCTACACCTTC. It yields the protein CASIGAGGNGYTF.

The chain links TRBV10-3 to TRBJ2-2; D remains unclear. V lost 6 bases and J 3 bases, leaving 14 bases between the germline ends. Germline values: CDR1 ENHRY, CDR2 SYGVKD. This CDR3 comprises 15 residues. DNA for the CDR3: TGTGCCATCAGCCCTAAACAAAGCGACACCGGGGAGCTGTTTTTT. Protein sequence: CAISPKQSDTGELFF.

V usage is TRBV7-2 and J usage is TRBJ1-1; 9 positions match TRBD1. The CDR3 contains 15 residues. Germline CDR1 SGHTA, CDR2 FQGNSA. Trimming removed 1 base from V and 1 base from J; junction bases left unmatched: 1. The CDR3 loop reads CASSLGQGGNTEAFF. The CDR3 DNA reads TGTGCCAGCAGCTTAGGACAGGGGGGGAACACTGAAGCTTTCTTT.

The rearrangement uses TRBV28 and TRBJ1-6, with D maybe TRBD1 (6 bases). Germline-derived CDR1 and CDR2 are MDHEN and SYDVKM. This CDR3 contains 16 residues. The germline V and J ends were trimmed by 8 bases and 0 bases, with 14 bases remaining between them. CDR3 sequence reads: CASVRGGSSYNSPLHF. The CDR3 DNA reads as TGTGCCAGCGTAAGGGGGGGGAGCTCCTATAATTCACCCCTCCACTTT.